Listed below are T cell receptor beta chains from one sample, sequenced in a study of identical twins. Using its own MiXCR run on the 5' RACE reads, TCRdb lists one record per CDR3 protein. Here the sample spans fewer than 900,000 distinct CDR3 sequences, 15% to 20% being singletons. Separately, the same data were catalogued under a study of T cells expressing NK-cell markers.

The sample comprised PBMCs. These receptors were obtained from a woman between 18 and 29 years old in good health. Each CDR3 is given with its conserved first and last residue. The order of the fields is D gene, V gene, J gene, clone size, CDR3 protein, CDR3 DNA. D genes are given only for firm matches. Rows may omit the clone size; those that give it use once, few, many or a size class.

d_gene: NA
v_gene: TRBV10-3
j_gene: TRBJ2-1
abundance: NA
CDR3aa: CAMSGDDEQFF
CDR3nt: TGTGCCATGTCCGGGGACGATGAGCAGTTCTTC

d_gene: NA
v_gene: TRBV20-1
j_gene: TRBJ1-5
abundance: NA
CDR3aa: CSATRGGLDQPQHF
CDR3nt: TGCAGTGCTACCCGTGGGGGGCTGGATCAGCCCCAGCATTTT

d_gene: NA
v_gene: TRBV4-2
j_gene: TRBJ2-5
abundance: few
CDR3aa: CASSPRDLWRETQYF
CDR3nt: TGTGCCAGCAGCCCCCGCGACCTTTGGCGAGAGACCCAGTACTTC

d_gene: NA
v_gene: TRBV12-3/TRBV12-4
j_gene: TRBJ2-3
abundance: many
CDR3aa: CASSFGISTDTQYF
CDR3nt: TGTGCCAGCAGTTTCGGGATTAGCACAGATACGCAGTATTTT

d_gene: NA
v_gene: TRBV7-9
j_gene: TRBJ1-1
abundance: NA
CDR3aa: CASSLGEGGNTEAFF
CDR3nt: TGTGCCAGCAGTTTAGGGGAGGGGGGGAACACTGAAGCTTTCTTT

d_gene: TRBD1
v_gene: TRBV20-1
j_gene: TRBJ2-7
abundance: few
CDR3aa: CSAWDSEPSYEQYF
CDR3nt: TGCAGTGCTTGGGACAGCGAGCCCTCCTACGAGCAGTACTTC

d_gene: TRBD2
v_gene: TRBV5-1
j_gene: TRBJ2-1
abundance: NA
CDR3aa: CASSEAAGDHYNEQFF
CDR3nt: TGCGCCAGCAGCGAGGCAGCGGGAGACCACTACAATGAGCAGTTCTTC

d_gene: NA
v_gene: TRBV3-1
j_gene: TRBJ2-3
abundance: NA
CDR3aa: CASSQLAITDTQYF
CDR3nt: TGTGCCAGCAGCCAACTAGCGATCACAGATACGCAGTATTTT

d_gene: NA
v_gene: TRBV6-5
j_gene: TRBJ1-6
abundance: few
CDR3aa: CASSLQAIGSPLHF
CDR3nt: TGTGCCAGCAGTTTACAGGCGATCGGTTCACCCCTCCACTTT

d_gene: NA
v_gene: TRBV5-1
j_gene: TRBJ2-1
abundance: NA
CDR3aa: CASSSTGLEGEQFF
CDR3nt: TGCGCCAGCAGCTCGACCGGATTAGAGGGTGAGCAGTTCTTC

d_gene: NA
v_gene: TRBV10-3
j_gene: TRBJ1-2
abundance: few
CDR3aa: CAISEAAEGYTF
CDR3nt: TGTGCCATCAGTGAAGCCGCCGAGGGCTACACCTTC

d_gene: NA
v_gene: TRBV7-9
j_gene: TRBJ1-6
abundance: NA
CDR3aa: CASSPATGGSPLHF
CDR3nt: TGTGCCAGCAGCCCAGCAACAGGCGGGTCACCCCTCCACTTT

d_gene: NA
v_gene: TRBV18
j_gene: TRBJ1-1
abundance: NA
CDR3aa: CASSPLKNTEAFF
CDR3nt: TGTGCCAGCTCACCATTAAAGAACACTGAAGCTTTCTTT

d_gene: TRBD2
v_gene: TRBV29-1
j_gene: TRBJ2-7
abundance: NA
CDR3aa: CSVAGGLYEQYF
CDR3nt: TGCAGCGTTGCGGGGGGTCTGTACGAGCAGTACTTC

d_gene: TRBD2
v_gene: TRBV27
j_gene: TRBJ2-1
abundance: few
CDR3aa: CASSLFSRASGYNEQFF
CDR3nt: TGTGCCAGCAGTTTATTTTCCAGGGCTAGCGGATACAATGAGCAGTTCTTC

d_gene: TRBD1
v_gene: TRBV7-6
j_gene: TRBJ1-3
abundance: NA
CDR3aa: CASSRPTGGDYTIYF
CDR3nt: TGTGCCAGCAGCCGCCCGACAGGGGGAGATTACACCATATATTTT

d_gene: NA
v_gene: TRBV30
j_gene: TRBJ2-5
abundance: few
CDR3aa: CAWSPGEEETQYF
CDR3nt: TGTGCCTGGAGCCCAGGGGAGGAAGAGACCCAGTACTTC

d_gene: TRBD1
v_gene: TRBV15
j_gene: TRBJ1-6
abundance: NA
CDR3aa: CATSGTVAYNSPLHF
CDR3nt: TGTGCCACCAGCGGGACAGTGGCCTATAATTCACCCCTCCACTTT

d_gene: TRBD1
v_gene: TRBV29-1
j_gene: TRBJ2-1
abundance: NA
CDR3aa: CSTGQGSSYNEQFF
CDR3nt: TGCAGCACTGGACAGGGAAGCTCCTACAATGAGCAGTTCTTC

d_gene: TRBD1
v_gene: TRBV5-1
j_gene: TRBJ2-6
abundance: NA
CDR3aa: CASSELQGDGANVLTF
CDR3nt: TGCGCCAGCAGCGAATTACAGGGGGATGGGGCCAACGTCCTGACTTTC

d_gene: TRBD1
v_gene: TRBV20-1
j_gene: TRBJ1-6
abundance: NA
CDR3aa: CSAVAGGISPLHF
CDR3nt: TGCAGTGCAGTAGCAGGGGGTATTTCACCCCTCCACTTT

d_gene: NA
v_gene: TRBV20-1
j_gene: TRBJ1-2
abundance: few
CDR3aa: CSARDRAADGYTF
CDR3nt: TGCAGTGCTAGAGATAGGGCAGCTGATGGCTACACCTTC

d_gene: NA
v_gene: TRBV4-3
j_gene: TRBJ2-7
abundance: NA
CDR3aa: CASSQGLAASYEQYF
CDR3nt: TGCGCCAGCAGCCAAGGGCTAGCCGCCTCCTACGAGCAGTACTTC

d_gene: NA
v_gene: TRBV5-1
j_gene: TRBJ2-1
abundance: few
CDR3aa: CASSPGPGVYNEQFF
CDR3nt: TGCGCCAGCAGCCCAGGGCCCGGAGTCTACAATGAGCAGTTCTTC

d_gene: NA
v_gene: TRBV4-2
j_gene: TRBJ2-7
abundance: NA
CDR3aa: CASSIGLDSYEQYF
CDR3nt: TGTGCCAGCAGTATTGGACTTGACTCCTACGAGCAGTACTTC

d_gene: NA
v_gene: TRBV5-1
j_gene: TRBJ1-1
abundance: many
CDR3aa: CASSSLGTEAFF
CDR3nt: TGCGCCAGCAGCTCCTTGGGCACTGAAGCTTTCTTT

d_gene: NA
v_gene: TRBV6-1
j_gene: TRBJ2-7
abundance: many
CDR3aa: CASSGRANNEQYF
CDR3nt: TGTGCCAGCTCGGGCAGGGCGAATAACGAGCAGTACTTC

d_gene: NA
v_gene: TRBV5-1
j_gene: TRBJ2-3
abundance: NA
CDR3aa: CASSTRQVSDTQYF
CDR3nt: TGCGCCAGCAGCACCCGACAGGTGTCAGATACGCAGTATTTT

d_gene: NA
v_gene: TRBV3-1
j_gene: TRBJ1-5
abundance: few
CDR3aa: CASSPSGRSQPQHF
CDR3nt: TGTGCCAGCAGCCCCTCTGGCAGATCCCAGCCCCAGCATTTT

d_gene: NA
v_gene: TRBV12-3/TRBV12-4
j_gene: TRBJ2-5
abundance: NA
CDR3aa: CASSFWGAETQYF
CDR3nt: TGTGCCAGCAGTTTTTGGGGGGCTGAGACCCAGTACTTC

d_gene: NA
v_gene: TRBV10-3
j_gene: TRBJ2-7
abundance: NA
CDR3aa: CAISGLRAAYEQYF
CDR3nt: TGTGCCATCAGTGGTTTACGGGCAGCCTACGAGCAGTACTTC

d_gene: NA
v_gene: TRBV12-3/TRBV12-4
j_gene: TRBJ2-2
abundance: many
CDR3aa: CASSSGGELFF
CDR3nt: TGTGCCAGCAGTTCAGGCGGGGAGCTGTTTTTT

d_gene: TRBD2
v_gene: TRBV7-8
j_gene: TRBJ2-1
abundance: NA
CDR3aa: CASSATGTSGAGRQFF
CDR3nt: TGTGCCAGCAGCGCAACCGGGACTAGCGGGGCAGGCCGGCAGTTCTTC

d_gene: TRBD2
v_gene: TRBV20-1
j_gene: TRBJ2-1
abundance: NA
CDR3aa: CSAMGTSAYNEQFF
CDR3nt: TGCAGTGCTATGGGGACTAGCGCCTACAATGAGCAGTTCTTC